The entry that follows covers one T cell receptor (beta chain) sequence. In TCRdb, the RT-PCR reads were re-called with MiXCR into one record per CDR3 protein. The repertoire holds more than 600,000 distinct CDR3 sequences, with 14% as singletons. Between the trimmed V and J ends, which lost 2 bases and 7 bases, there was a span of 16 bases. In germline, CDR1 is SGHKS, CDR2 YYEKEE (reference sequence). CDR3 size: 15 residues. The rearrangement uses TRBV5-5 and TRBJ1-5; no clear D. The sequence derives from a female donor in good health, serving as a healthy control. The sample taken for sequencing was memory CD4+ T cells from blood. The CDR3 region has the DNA TGTGCCAGCAGCTTTGATTATGGAGTTACGCAGCCCCAGCATTTT. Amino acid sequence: CASSFDYGVTQPQHF.